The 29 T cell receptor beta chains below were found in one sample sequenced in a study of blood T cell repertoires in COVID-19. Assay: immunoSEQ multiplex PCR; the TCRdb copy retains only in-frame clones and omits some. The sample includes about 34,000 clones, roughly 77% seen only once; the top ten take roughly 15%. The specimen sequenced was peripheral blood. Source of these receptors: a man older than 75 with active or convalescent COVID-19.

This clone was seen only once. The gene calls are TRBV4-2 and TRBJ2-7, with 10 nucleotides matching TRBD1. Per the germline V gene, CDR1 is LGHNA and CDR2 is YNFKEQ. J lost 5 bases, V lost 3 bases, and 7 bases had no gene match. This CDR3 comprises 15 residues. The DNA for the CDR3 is TGTGCCAGCAGCCATCCCGACAGGGGGCTAAACGAGCAGTACTTC. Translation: CASSHPDRGLNEQYF.

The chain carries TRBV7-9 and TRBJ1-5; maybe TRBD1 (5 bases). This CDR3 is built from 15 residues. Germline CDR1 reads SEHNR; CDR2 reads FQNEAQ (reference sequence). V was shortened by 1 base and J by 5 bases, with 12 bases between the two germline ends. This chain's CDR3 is CASSLDSRGDQPQHF. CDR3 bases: TGTGCCAGCAGCTTAGATTCAAGGGGTGATCAGCCCCAGCATTTT.

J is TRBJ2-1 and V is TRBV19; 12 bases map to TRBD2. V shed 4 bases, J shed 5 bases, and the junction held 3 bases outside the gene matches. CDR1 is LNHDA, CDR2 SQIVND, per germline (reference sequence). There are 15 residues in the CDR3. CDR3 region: CASSKWTSGDNEQFF. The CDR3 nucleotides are TGTGCCAGTAGTAAGTGGACTAGCGGGGACAATGAGCAGTTCTTC.

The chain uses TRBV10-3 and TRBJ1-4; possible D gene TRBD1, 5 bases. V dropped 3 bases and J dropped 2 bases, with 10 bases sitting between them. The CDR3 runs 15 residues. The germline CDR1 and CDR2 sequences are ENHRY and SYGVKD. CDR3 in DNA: TGTGCCATCAGTGATACGACAGACACTAATGAAAAACTGTTTTTT. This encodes CAISDTTDTNEKLFF.

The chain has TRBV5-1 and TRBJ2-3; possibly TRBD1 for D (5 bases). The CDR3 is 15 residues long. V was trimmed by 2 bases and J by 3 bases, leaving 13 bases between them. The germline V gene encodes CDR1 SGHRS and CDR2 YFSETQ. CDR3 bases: TGCGCCAGCAGCTTAATCGACAGTGCGACAGATACGCAGTATTTT. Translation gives CASSLIDSATDTQYF.

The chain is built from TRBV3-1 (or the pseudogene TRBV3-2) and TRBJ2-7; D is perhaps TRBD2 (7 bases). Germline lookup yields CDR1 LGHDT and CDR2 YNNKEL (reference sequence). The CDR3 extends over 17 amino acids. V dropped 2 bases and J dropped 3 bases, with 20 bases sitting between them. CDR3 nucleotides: TGTGCCAGCAGCCAAAAGGGGTCCGGGGGGCGACTCTACGAGCAGTACTTC. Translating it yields CASSQKGSGGRLYEQYF.

The CDR3 DNA reads TGTGCCAGCTCACCATACAGGGGTTGGGATCAGCCCCAGCATTTT. This gives the protein CASSPYRGWDQPQHF. This chain uses TRBV18 with TRBJ1-5, with TRBD1 identical over 7 bases. Trimming took 2 bases from V and 5 from J; bases not matched to a gene: 6. Germline CDR1 and CDR2: KGHSH and LQKENI. The CDR3 loop spans 15 amino acids.

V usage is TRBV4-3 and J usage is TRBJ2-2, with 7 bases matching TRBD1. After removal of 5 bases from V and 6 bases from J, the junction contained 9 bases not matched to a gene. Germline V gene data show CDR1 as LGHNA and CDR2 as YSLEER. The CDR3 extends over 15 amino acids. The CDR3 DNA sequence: TGCGCCAGCAGCTACAAACAGGGGCCCGCCGGGGAGCTGTTTTTT. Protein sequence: CASSYKQGPAGELFF.

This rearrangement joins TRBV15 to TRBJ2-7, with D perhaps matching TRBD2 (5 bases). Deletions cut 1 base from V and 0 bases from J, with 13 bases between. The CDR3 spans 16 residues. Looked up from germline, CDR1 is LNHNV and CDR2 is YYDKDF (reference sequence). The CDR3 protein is CATSRGGGESSYEQYF. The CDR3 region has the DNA TGTGCCACCAGCAGAGGAGGTGGGGAGAGCTCCTACGAGCAGTACTTC.

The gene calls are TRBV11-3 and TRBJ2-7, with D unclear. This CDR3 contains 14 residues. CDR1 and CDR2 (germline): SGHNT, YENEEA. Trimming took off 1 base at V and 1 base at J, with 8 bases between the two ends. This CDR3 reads CASSLAWQSYEQYF. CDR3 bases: TGTGCCAGCAGCTTAGCTTGGCAGTCCTACGAGCAGTACTTC.

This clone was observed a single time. The CDR3 nucleotides are TGCGCCAGCTGCCTCGGGGGGAACGGGCAAGAGACCCAGTACTTC. Translation gives CASCLGGNGQETQYF. The chain employs TRBV5-1 and TRBJ2-5; 7 bases match TRBD2. CDR1 SGHRS and CDR2 YFSETQ come from the germline V gene. The CDR3 covers 15 residues. With V trimmed by 7 bases and J by 2 bases, 11 bases remained unmatched.

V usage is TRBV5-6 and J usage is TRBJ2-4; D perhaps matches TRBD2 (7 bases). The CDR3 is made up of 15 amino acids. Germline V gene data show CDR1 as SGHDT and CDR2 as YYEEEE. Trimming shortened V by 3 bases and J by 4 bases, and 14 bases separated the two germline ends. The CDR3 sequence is CASSSAGAVKNIQYF. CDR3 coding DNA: TGTGCCAGCAGCTCCGCGGGGGCGGTAAAAAACATTCAGTACTTC.

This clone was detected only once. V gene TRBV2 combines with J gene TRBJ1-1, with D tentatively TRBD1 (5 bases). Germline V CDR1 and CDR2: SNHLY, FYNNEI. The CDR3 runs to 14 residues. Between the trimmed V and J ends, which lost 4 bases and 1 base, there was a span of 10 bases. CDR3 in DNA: TGTGCCAGCAGTGCTGGGGGGGGGAACACTGAAGCTTTCTTT. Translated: CASSAGGGNTEAFF.

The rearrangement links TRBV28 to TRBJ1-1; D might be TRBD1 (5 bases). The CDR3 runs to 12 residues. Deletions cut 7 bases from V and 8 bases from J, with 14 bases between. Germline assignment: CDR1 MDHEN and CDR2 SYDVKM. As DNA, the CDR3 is TGTGCCAGCATCGGGACTCCTAACGAAGCTTTCTTT. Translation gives CASIGTPNEAFF.

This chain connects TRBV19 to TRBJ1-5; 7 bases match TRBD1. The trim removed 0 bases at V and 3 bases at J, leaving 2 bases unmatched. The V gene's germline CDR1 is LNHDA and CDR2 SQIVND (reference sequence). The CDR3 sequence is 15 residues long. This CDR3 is CASSIDDRDNQPQHF. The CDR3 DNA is TGTGCCAGTAGTATAGATGACAGGGACAATCAGCCCCAGCATTTT.

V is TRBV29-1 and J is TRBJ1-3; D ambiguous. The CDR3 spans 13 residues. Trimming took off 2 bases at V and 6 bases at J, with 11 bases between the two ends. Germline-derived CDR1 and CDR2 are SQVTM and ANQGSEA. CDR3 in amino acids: CSVESSIQNTIYF. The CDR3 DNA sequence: TGCAGCGTTGAATCGAGTATCCAAAACACCATATATTTT.

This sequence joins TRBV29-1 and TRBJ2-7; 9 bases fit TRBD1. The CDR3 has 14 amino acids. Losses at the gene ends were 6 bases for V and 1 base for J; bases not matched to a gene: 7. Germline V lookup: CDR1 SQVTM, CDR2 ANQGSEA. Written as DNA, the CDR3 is TGCAGCGTCCGCCGGGACAGGGAGTCCTACGAGCAGTACTTC. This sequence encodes CSVRRDRESYEQYF.

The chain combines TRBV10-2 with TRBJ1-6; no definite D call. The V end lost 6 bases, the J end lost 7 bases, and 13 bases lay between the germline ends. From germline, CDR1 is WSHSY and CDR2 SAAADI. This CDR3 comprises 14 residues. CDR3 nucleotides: TGCGCCAGCAGAAGTGGACGGGAAAATTCACCCCTCCACTTT. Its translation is CASRSGRENSPLHF.

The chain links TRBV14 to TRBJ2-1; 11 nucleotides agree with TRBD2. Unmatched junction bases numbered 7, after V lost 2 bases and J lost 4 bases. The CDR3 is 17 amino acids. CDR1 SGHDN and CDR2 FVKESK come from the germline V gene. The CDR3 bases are TGTGCCAGCAGCCAAAGCTTTGGGACTAGCGGATACAATGAGCAGTTCTTC. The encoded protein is CASSQSFGTSGYNEQFF.

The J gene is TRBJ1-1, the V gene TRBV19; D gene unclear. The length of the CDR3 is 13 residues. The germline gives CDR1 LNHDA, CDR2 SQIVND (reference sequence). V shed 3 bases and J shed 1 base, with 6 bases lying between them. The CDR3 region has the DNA TGTGCCAGTAGTATGTCAGGGAACACTGAAGCTTTCTTT. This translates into CASSMSGNTEAFF.

CDR3 in DNA: TGTGCCAGGAGGGAGCCAGGTACGCAGTATTTT. Translation: CARREPGTQYF. The chain carries TRBV6-5 and TRBJ2-3, with D tentatively TRBD2 (5 bases). Trimming took 9 bases from V and 8 from J, leaving 12 bases between them. The CDR3 sequence is 11 residues long. The V gene's germline CDR1 is MNHEY and CDR2 SVGAGI.

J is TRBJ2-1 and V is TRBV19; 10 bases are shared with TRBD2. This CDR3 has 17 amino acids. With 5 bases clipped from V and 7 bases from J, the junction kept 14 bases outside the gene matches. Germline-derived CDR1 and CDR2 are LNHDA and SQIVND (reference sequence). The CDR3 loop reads CASSSKREGGSRNEQFF. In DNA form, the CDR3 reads TGTGCCAGTAGTTCGAAGCGGGAGGGTGGTAGTAGGAATGAGCAGTTCTTC.

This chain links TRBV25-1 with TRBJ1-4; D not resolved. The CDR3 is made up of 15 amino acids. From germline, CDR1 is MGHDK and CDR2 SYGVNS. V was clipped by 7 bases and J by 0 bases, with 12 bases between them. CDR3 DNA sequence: TGTGCCAGCACCCCATTAGAATCAACTAATGAAAAACTGTTTTTT. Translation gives CASTPLESTNEKLFF.

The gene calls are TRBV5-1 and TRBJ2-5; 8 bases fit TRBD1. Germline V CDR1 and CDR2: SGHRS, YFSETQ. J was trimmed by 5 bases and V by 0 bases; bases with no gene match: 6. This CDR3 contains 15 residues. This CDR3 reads CASSLDGTGRETQYF. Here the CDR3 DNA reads TGCGCCAGCAGCTTGGATGGGACAGGACGCGAGACCCAGTACTTC.

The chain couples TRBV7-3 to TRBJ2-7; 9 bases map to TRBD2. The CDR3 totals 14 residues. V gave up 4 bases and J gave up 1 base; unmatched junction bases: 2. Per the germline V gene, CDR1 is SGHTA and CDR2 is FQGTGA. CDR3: CASSSTSGSYEQYF. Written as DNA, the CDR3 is TGTGCCAGCAGCTCGACTAGCGGATCCTACGAGCAGTACTTC.

CDR3 protein: CASSPRTDTDTQYF. The CDR3 DNA reads as TGCGCCAGCAGCCCGAGGACAGACACAGATACGCAGTATTTT. The rearrangement joins TRBV5-1 to TRBJ2-3; maybe TRBD1 (6 bases). The CDR3 runs to 14 residues. Looked up from germline, CDR1 is SGHRS and CDR2 is YFSETQ. Trimming removed 4 bases from V and 2 bases from J, with 11 bases in between. Variable domain in full (rest from reference TRBV5-1 and TRBJ2-3): KAGVTQTPRYLIKTRGQQVTLSCSPISGHRSVSWYQQTPGQGLQFLFEYFSETQRNKGNFPGRFSGRQFSNSRSEMNVSTLELGDSALYLCASSPRTDTDTQYFGPGTRLTVL.

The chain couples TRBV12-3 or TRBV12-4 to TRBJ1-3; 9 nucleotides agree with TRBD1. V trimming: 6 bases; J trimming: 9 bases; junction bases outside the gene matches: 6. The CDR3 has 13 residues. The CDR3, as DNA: TGTGCCAGCAGGGGGACAGGGATTTTCACCATATATTTT. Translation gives CASRGTGIFTIYF.

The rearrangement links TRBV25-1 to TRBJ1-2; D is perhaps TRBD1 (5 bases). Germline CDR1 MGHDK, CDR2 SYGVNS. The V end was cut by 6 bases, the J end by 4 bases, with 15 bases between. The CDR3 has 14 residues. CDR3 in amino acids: CASRNSGGTYGYTF. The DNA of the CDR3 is TGTGCCAGCAGGAACTCGGGCGGGACCTATGGCTACACCTTC.

The CDR3 sequence: CASSLQAGVADTQYF. CDR3 sequence (DNA): TGTGCCAGCAGCTTGCAAGCGGGAGTCGCAGATACGCAGTATTTT. The rearrangement links TRBV2 to TRBJ2-3, with 8 bases fitting TRBD2. The CDR3 loop spans 15 amino acids. Per germline, CDR1 SNHLY and CDR2 FYNNEI. The V gene end was trimmed by 6 bases and the J gene end by 4 bases; junction bases not matched to a gene: 9.